This paragraph covers one T cell receptor beta chain sequence. The data originate from a study of cytomegalovirus exposure and HLA in healthy donors. The germline CDR1 and CDR2 sequences are MNHNY and SVGAGI (reference sequence). Trimming shortened V by 2 bases and J by 0 bases, and 8 bases separated the two germline ends. The CDR3 covers 15 residues. The PCR used 60 Vbeta and 13 Jbeta primers. Methods used by the authors: In a later analysis, approximately 73 million unique TCR beta chains included roughly 11 million shared by two or more donors. Clones were read by immunoSEQ multiplex PCR, and TCRdb kept only the in-frame ones, dropping some. V, J and clone size were drawn from that table, and D and trimming were deduced from the DNA. The table records roughly 110,000 clones, about 74% of them present only once.

This sequence was found in a woman in her thirties or forties in good health and CMV-seropositive. Sample: PBMCs. The chain uses TRBV6-6 and TRBJ2-1; no reliable D call. In DNA, the CDR3 is TGTGCCAGCAGTTACGAGTTAAGCTCCTACAATGAGCAGTTCTTC. Translating it yields CASSYELSSYNEQFF.